This T cell receptor beta chain was recorded in a study of molecular identifiers for immune sequencing clone quantification. Whole-study results and caveats: The share of molecules held by clones above 20 RNA copies was over 98% in effector cells and under 1% in naive cells. Single-cell amounts of spiked Jurkat TCR RNA were reportedly detectable among approximately 1 million naive cells.

Previously described methods and listed TCR primers produced bulk TCR libraries. TCRdb independently ran MiXCR on the PCR reads; one entry per CDR3 protein. The table lists 400,000 to 600,000 distinct CDR3 sequences, over 20% of them singletons. Remarks on this clonotype: The antigen remains unidentified.

Trimming removed 4 bases from V and 2 bases from J; junction bases left unmatched: 7. CDR1 and CDR2 (germline): SGDLS, YYNGEE. The CDR3 is 15 amino acids. This TCR came from a human donor in good health. Some libraries in this study had Jurkat cell RNA spiked in. The specimen was naive CD8+ T cells from blood, with Jurkat cell RNA spiked in. Subset denoted: FACS-sorted CD8+CD4-CCR7+CD45RA+ naive T cells. The chain carries TRBV9 and TRBJ2-5, with 8 bases fitting TRBD2. The CDR3: CASSRGASGQETQYF. The CDR3 DNA sequence: TGTGCCAGCAGCCGCGGGGCTAGCGGGCAAGAGACCCAGTACTTC.